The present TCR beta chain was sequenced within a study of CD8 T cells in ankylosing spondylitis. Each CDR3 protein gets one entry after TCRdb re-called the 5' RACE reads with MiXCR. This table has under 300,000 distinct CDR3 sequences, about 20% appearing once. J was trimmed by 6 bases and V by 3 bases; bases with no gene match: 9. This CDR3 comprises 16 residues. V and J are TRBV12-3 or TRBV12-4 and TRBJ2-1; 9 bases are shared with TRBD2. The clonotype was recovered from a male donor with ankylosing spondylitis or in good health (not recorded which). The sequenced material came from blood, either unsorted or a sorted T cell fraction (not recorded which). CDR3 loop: CASSFRSTSGANEQFF. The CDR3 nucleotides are TGTGCCAGCAGTTTTCGGTCGACTAGCGGAGCCAATGAGCAGTTCTTC.